The present TCR beta chain was sequenced within a study of shared clonotypes between healthy human individuals. The repertoire was sequenced with immunoSEQ multiplex PCR; TCRdb's copy has only in-frame clones and lacks some. Of about 490,000 clones in the sample, roughly 85% were seen once. This clonotype was sampled from a woman in her thirties or forties in good health. Some clones in this sample may be carry-over from other donors' samples. Sequencing was carried out using PBMCs.

Here the CDR3 DNA reads TGTGCCAGCAGCTTGTTCAAAGCTGATGGCTACACCTTC. Amino acid sequence: CASSLFKADGYTF. The rearrangement links TRBV7-9 to TRBJ1-2; D is undetermined. The V end was cut by 3 bases, the J end by 6 bases, with 11 bases between. Germline CDR1 is SEHNR and CDR2 is FQNEAQ (reference sequence). This CDR3 is built from 13 residues.